These T cell receptor beta chains were read from a single sample in a study of cytomegalovirus exposure and HLA in healthy donors. The repertoire was sequenced with immunoSEQ multiplex PCR; TCRdb's copy has only in-frame clones and lacks some. The table records 200,000 or so clones, approximately 82% of them present only once. Sequenced input: PBMCs. These receptors originate from a woman aged 25 to 45 in good health and CMV-seropositive. The CDR3 runs from the conserved cysteine through the conserved F or W. The order of the fields is clone size, V gene, J gene, D gene, CDR3 DNA, CDR3 protein. D genes are given only for firm matches. Size is stated for part of the rows, as once, few or many counts, or as a class when the clone is expanded.

clone_size: once; v_call: TRBV11-2; j_call: TRBJ1-2; d_call: NA; cdr3_nt: TGTGCCAGCAGCTTAGGGCAGGGCGGCCCCTATGGCTACACCTTC; cdr3_aa: CASSLGQGGPYGYTF
clone_size: once; v_call: TRBV7-8; j_call: TRBJ1-2; d_call: NA; cdr3_nt: TGTGCCAGCAGCTTATTAGCCGGGATCGGTAATGGCTACACCTTC; cdr3_aa: CASSLLAGIGNGYTF
clone_size: NA; v_call: TRBV29-1; j_call: TRBJ2-3; d_call: TRBD2; cdr3_nt: TGCAGCGTTGAAGGGATAGGACTAGCGGCCCTACAAGATACGCAGTATTTT; cdr3_aa: CSVEGIGLAALQDTQYF
clone_size: NA; v_call: TRBV15; j_call: TRBJ2-2; d_call: TRBD1; cdr3_nt: TGTGCCACCAGCAGACAGGACAGGGAGACCGGGGAGCTGTTTTTT; cdr3_aa: CATSRQDRETGELFF
clone_size: NA; v_call: TRBV5-1; j_call: TRBJ2-2; d_call: NA; cdr3_nt: TGCGCCAGCCGGAGTGGCGGTAACACCGGGGAGCTGTTTTTT; cdr3_aa: CASRSGGNTGELFF
clone_size: NA; v_call: TRBV29-1; j_call: TRBJ1-2; d_call: NA; cdr3_nt: TGCAGCGTTGAAGATTCGTTAGACAATGGCTACACCTTC; cdr3_aa: CSVEDSLDNGYTF
clone_size: NA; v_call: TRBV6-1; j_call: TRBJ2-7; d_call: TRBD1; cdr3_nt: TGTGCCAGCAGTGACACAGGGGTGGGGTTGGGCGAGCAGTACTTC; cdr3_aa: CASSDTGVGLGEQYF
clone_size: few; v_call: TRBV18; j_call: TRBJ1-1; d_call: NA; cdr3_nt: TGTGCCAGCTCCCCCGAGGGGGGGGACACTGAAGCTTTCTTT; cdr3_aa: CASSPEGGDTEAFF
clone_size: NA; v_call: TRBV28; j_call: TRBJ1-5; d_call: NA; cdr3_nt: TGTGCCAGCAGTTTGGTACAGGGCGCTCAGCCCCAGCATTTT; cdr3_aa: CASSLVQGAQPQHF
clone_size: once; v_call: TRBV28; j_call: TRBJ2-1; d_call: NA; cdr3_nt: TGTGCCAGCAGCACGCCCCCCGAACAGGGCCCCCTATACAATGAGCAGTTCTTC; cdr3_aa: CASSTPPEQGPLYNEQFF
clone_size: once; v_call: TRBV7-2; j_call: TRBJ1-2; d_call: TRBD1; cdr3_nt: TGTGCCAGCAGCTTGTCCGGGACAGGGGTTGGCTACACCTTC; cdr3_aa: CASSLSGTGVGYTF
clone_size: NA; v_call: TRBV5-1; j_call: TRBJ1-5; d_call: NA; cdr3_nt: TGCGCCAGCAGCTTTGCCGGGAACCAGCCCCAGCATTTT; cdr3_aa: CASSFAGNQPQHF